Listed below are T cell receptor beta chains from one sample, sequenced in a study of T cell clones after liver transplantation. TCRdb's table, derived via immunoSEQ multiplex PCR, lists solely in-frame clones and lacks some. The sample shows around 110,000 clones, about nine tenths of them seen only once. The sample was CD4+ T cells from blood, taken 12 months after liver transplant. The receptors were gathered from a human patient who received a liver transplant. Some T cells may possibly be graft donor cells. The CDR3 runs from the conserved cysteine through the conserved F or W. D genes are given only for firm matches. Clone size is given for some rows only: seen once, a few or many times, or a class if the clone is expanded.

J gene,clone size,D gene,V gene,CDR3 protein,CDR3 DNA
TRBJ2-1,once,TRBD1,TRBV5-1,CASSPGTGSYNEQFF,TGCGCCAGCAGCCCTGGGACAGGGTCCTACAATGAGCAGTTCTTC
TRBJ1-2,many,TRBD1,TRBV10-2,CASSSPMDRGDYGYTF,TGCGCCAGCAGTTCTCCTATGGACAGGGGAGATTATGGCTACACCTTC
TRBJ1-1,.,.,TRBV7-9,CASSYRKGLLNTEAFF,TGTGCCAGCAGCTACCGTAAGGGACTGCTGAACACTGAAGCTTTCTTT
TRBJ2-3,.,.,TRBV11-3,CASSEGPGTQYF,TGTGCCAGCAGCGAGGGACCGGGTACGCAGTATTTT
TRBJ2-1,few,TRBD1,TRBV5-1,CASSGGQNNNEQFF,TGCGCCAGCAGCGGGGGACAGAACAACAATGAGCAGTTCTTC
TRBJ2-7,.,TRBD1,TRBV7-9,CASSLELRTGSSYEQYF,TGTGCCAGCAGCCTAGAATTACGGACAGGGAGCTCCTACGAGCAGTACTTC
TRBJ2-7,.,TRBD2,TRBV29-1,CSVSSGSSYEQYF,TGCAGCGTTTCTAGCGGGAGCTCCTACGAGCAGTACTTC
TRBJ2-1,once,.,TRBV7-6,CASSLDVLGGNEQFF,TGTGCCAGCAGCTTGGACGTCCTGGGCGGTAATGAGCAGTTCTTC
TRBJ1-2,.,.,TRBV9,CASSVAGYGDGYTF,TGTGCCAGCAGCGTAGCCGGGTATGGGGATGGCTACACCTTC
TRBJ1-1,.,.,TRBV5-6,CASSYLQGWGEAFF,TGTGCCAGCAGCTACCTACAGGGTTGGGGTGAAGCTTTCTTT
TRBJ2-7,.,.,TRBV28,CASSTSGQVIHEQYF,TGTGCCAGCAGTACCTCCGGACAAGTTATTCACGAGCAGTACTTC
TRBJ1-1,.,.,TRBV2,CASSEGRANTEAFF,TGTGCCAGCAGTGAAGGGCGGGCGAACACTGAAGCTTTCTTT
TRBJ2-7,.,.,TRBV28,CASSLYTGAWEQYF,TGTGCCAGCAGTTTATATACGGGGGCCTGGGAGCAGTACTTC
TRBJ2-5,.,.,TRBV4-1,CASSQEIGTLFPHQETQYF,TGCGCCAGCAGCCAAGAGATCGGGACTCTTTTTCCCCACCAAGAGACCCAGTACTTC
TRBJ2-5,.,TRBD1,TRBV5-1,CASSYTGGEETQYF,TGCGCCAGCAGCTACACAGGGGGCGAAGAGACCCAGTACTTC